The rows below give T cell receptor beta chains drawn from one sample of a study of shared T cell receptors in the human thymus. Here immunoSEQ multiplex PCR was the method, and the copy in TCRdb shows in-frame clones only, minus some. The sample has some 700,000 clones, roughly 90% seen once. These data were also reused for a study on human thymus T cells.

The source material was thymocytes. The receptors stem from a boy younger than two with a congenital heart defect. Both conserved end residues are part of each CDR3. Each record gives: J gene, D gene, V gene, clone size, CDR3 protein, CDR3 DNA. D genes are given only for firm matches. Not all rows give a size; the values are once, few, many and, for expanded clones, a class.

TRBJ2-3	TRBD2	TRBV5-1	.	CASSLGYSGRATQYF	TGCGCCAGCAGCTTGGGTTATAGCGGGAGGGCTACGCAGTATTTT
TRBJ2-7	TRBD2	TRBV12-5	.	CASGLVGAGGFDEQYF	TGTGCTAGTGGTTTGGTAGGGGCGGGGGGGTTTGACGAGCAGTACTTC
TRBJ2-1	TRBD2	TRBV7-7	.	CASSPRAGGSYNEQFF	TGTGCTAGCAGCCCGCGAGCGGGAGGGTCCTACAATGAGCAGTTCTTC
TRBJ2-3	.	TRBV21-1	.	CASSKNPGQGSNTQYF	TGTGCCAGCAGCAAAAATCCGGGACAGGGATCTAATACGCAGTATTTT
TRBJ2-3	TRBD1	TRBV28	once	CASAIGQGALTDTQYF	TGTGCCAGCGCAATCGGACAGGGGGCACTCACAGATACGCAGTATTTT
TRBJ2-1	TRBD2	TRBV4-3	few	CASSQTGGSYNEQFF	TGCGCCAGCAGCCAGACGGGAGGCTCCTACAATGAGCAGTTCTTC
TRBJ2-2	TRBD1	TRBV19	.	CASQGAGTGELFF	TGTGCCAGCCAGGGGGCGGGCACCGGGGAGCTGTTTTTT
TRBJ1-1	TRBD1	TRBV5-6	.	CASSLQGQGVSEAFF	TGTGCCAGCAGCTTGCAGGGACAGGGGGTCTCTGAAGCTTTCTTT
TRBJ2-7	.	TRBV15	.	CATSPGRGRGPSYEQYF	TGTGCCACCAGCCCAGGGAGGGGCAGGGGGCCTTCCTACGAGCAGTACTTC
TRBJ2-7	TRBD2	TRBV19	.	CASTDGHREGPFGEQYF	TGTGCCAGTACCGATGGCCATAGGGAGGGCCCGTTTGGCGAGCAGTACTTC
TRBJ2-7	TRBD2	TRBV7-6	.	CASSLGGRAAEQYF	TGTGCCAGCAGCTTAGGCGGGAGGGCCGCCGAGCAGTACTTC
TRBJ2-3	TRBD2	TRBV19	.	CASSPSVRGRNADTQYF	TGTGCCAGTAGTCCCTCGGTTCGCGGGAGGAACGCAGATACGCAGTATTTT
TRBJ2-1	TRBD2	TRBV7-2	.	CASSLVVSLAGGEYNEQFF	TGTGCCAGCAGCTTAGTTGTTTCGCTAGCGGGTGGAGAGTACAATGAGCAGTTCTTC
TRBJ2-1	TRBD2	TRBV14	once	CASSAGVYNEQFF	TGTGCCAGCAGCGCGGGAGTTTACAATGAGCAGTTCTTC
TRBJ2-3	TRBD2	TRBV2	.	CASEGGNTDTQYF	TGTGCCAGCGAGGGAGGGAACACAGATACGCAGTATTTT
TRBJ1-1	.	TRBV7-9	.	CASSIQGENTEAFF	TGTGCCAGCAGCATACAGGGAGAGAACACTGAAGCTTTCTTT
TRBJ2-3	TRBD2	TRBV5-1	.	CASSPDGRLAGRTDTQYF	TGCGCCAGCAGCCCCGATGGTCGGCTAGCGGGTAGGACAGATACGCAGTATTTT
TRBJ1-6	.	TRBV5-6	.	CASSLQYNSPLHF	TGTGCCAGCAGCTTACAGTATAATTCACCCCTCCACTTT
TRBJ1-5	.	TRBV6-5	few	CASSTQGDQPQHF	TGTGCCAGCAGTACACAGGGCGATCAGCCCCAGCATTTT
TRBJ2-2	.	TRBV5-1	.	CASSLRVTGELFF	TGCGCCAGCAGCTTGCGGGTGACCGGGGAGCTGTTTTTT
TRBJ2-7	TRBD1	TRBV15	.	CATRQGSGSYEQYF	TGTGCCACCCGACAGGGATCCGGATCCTACGAGCAGTACTTC
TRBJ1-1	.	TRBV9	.	CASSVSREMNTEAFF	TGTGCCAGCAGCGTTAGCAGAGAAATGAACACTGAAGCTTTCTTT
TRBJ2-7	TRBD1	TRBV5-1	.	CASRPQGEESYEQYF	TGCGCCAGCAGGCCACAGGGGGAAGAGTCCTACGAGCAGTACTTC
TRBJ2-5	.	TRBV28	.	CASSCEETQYF	TGTGCCAGCAGTTGCGAAGAGACCCAGTACTTC
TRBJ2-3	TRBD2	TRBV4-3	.	CASSRTSGNTDTQYF	TGCGCCAGCAGCCGGACTAGCGGGAACACAGATACGCAGTATTTT
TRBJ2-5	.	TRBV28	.	CASHGGRHWKTQYF	TGTGCCAGCCATGGGGGGAGACACTGGAAGACCCAGTACTTC
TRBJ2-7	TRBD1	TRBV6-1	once	CASRGTGEAYEQYF	TGTGCCAGCAGAGGGACAGGGGAGGCCTACGAGCAGTACTTC
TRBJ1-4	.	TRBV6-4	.	CASLVSRGKKLFF	TGTGCCAGCCTAGTCTCGCGCGGGAAAAAACTGTTTTTT
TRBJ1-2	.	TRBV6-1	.	CASGRPGCYGYTF	TGTGCCAGCGGAAGACCGGGATGCTATGGCTACACCTTC
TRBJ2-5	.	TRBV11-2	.	CASRFPGEGQTQYF	TGTGCCAGCAGGTTCCCAGGGGAGGGGCAGACCCAGTACTTC
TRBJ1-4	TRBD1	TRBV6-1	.	CASSVDRVRTNEKLFF	TGTGCCAGCAGTGTGGACAGGGTTCGAACTAATGAAAAACTGTTTTTT
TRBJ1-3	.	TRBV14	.	CASSQDRGFLNPDSGNTIYF	TGTGCCAGCAGCCAAGATAGAGGGTTTCTTAATCCCGACTCTGGAAACACCATATATTTT
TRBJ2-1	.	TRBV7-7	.	CASSLTSALVPYNEQFF	TGTGCCAGCAGCCTCACGTCGGCACTAGTCCCATACAATGAGCAGTTCTTC
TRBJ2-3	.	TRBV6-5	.	CASSYLSTDTQYF	TGTGCCAGCAGTTACCTCAGCACAGATACGCAGTATTTT
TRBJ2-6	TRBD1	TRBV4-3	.	CASSQRDSVSSGANVLTF	TGCGCCAGCAGCCAAAGGGACAGTGTAAGCTCTGGGGCCAACGTCCTGACTTTC
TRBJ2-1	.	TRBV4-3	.	CASSQDFPRDTHNEQFF	TGCGCCAGCAGCCAAGATTTTCCCCGCGACACACACAATGAGCAGTTCTTC
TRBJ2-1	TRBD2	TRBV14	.	CASSQGTSEKNEQFF	TGTGCCAGCAGCCAGGGGACTAGCGAGAAAAATGAGCAGTTCTTC
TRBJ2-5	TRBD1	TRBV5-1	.	CASSLDETGTEETQYF	TGCGCCAGCAGCTTGGACGAAACCGGGACAGAAGAGACCCAGTACTTC
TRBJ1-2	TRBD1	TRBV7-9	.	CASSARTGSGTYGYTF	TGTGCCAGCAGCGCCCGGACAGGGTCAGGGACCTATGGCTACACCTTC